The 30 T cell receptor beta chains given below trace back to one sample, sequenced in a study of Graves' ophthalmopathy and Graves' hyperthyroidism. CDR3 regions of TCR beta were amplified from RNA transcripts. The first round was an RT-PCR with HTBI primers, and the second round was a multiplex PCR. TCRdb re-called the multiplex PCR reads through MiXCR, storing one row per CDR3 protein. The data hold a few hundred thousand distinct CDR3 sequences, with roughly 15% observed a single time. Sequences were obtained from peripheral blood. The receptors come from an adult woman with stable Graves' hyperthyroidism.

The CDR3 reads CASSFRTGSTDTQYF. The CDR3 nucleotides are TGTGCCAGCAGTTTTAGGACAGGGAGCACAGATACGCAGTATTTT. This chain connects TRBV28 to TRBJ2-3; 8 bases align to TRBD1. V lost 3 bases to trimming and J lost 0 bases; unmatched junction nucleotides: 2. Germline CDR1 is MDHEN and CDR2 is SYDVKM. This CDR3 region has 15 residues. Combining the CDR3 with reference TRBV28 and TRBJ2-3 gives the whole variable domain DVKVTQSSRYLVKRTGEKVFLECVQDMDHENMFWYRQDPGLGLRLIYFSYDVKMKEKGDIPEGYSVSREKKERFSLILESASTNQTSMYLCASSFRTGSTDTQYFGPGTRLTVL.

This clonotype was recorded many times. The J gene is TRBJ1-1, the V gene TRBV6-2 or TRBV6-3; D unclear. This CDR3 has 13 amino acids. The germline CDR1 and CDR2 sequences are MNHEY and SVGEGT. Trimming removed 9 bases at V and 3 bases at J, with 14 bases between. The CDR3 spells CASKMGWDTEAFF. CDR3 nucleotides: TGTGCCAGTAAAATGGGGTGGGACACTGAAGCTTTCTTT.

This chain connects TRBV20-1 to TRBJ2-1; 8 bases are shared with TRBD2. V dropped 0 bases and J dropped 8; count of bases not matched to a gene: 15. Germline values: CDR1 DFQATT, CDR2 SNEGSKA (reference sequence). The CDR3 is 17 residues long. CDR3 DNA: TGCAGTGCTAGAGATCCCGGAACGGGACTAGGGTATGATGAGCAGTTCTTC. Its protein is CSARDPGTGLGYDEQFF.

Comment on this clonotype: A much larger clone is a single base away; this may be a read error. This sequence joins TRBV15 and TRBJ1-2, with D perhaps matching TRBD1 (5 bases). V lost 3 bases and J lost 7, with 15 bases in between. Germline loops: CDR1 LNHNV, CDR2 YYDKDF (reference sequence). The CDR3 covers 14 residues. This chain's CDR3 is CATSRKLGEGGYTF. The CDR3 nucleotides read TGTGCCACCAGCAGGAAATTGGGGGAGGGTGGCTACACCTTC.

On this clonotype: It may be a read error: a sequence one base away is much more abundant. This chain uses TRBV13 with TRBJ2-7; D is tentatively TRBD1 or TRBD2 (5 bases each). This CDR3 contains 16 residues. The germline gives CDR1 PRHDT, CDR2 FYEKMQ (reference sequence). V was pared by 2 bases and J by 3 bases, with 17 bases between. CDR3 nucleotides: TGTGCCAGCAGCTTACGACGTCGGGACGGGGACTACGAGCAGTACTTC. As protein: CASSLRRRDGDYEQYF.

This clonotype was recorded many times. The CDR3 bases are TGCGCCAGCAGCTATGCTGCGGGAAACACTGAAGCTTTCTTT. This sequence encodes CASSYAAGNTEAFF. The genes are TRBV4-1 and TRBJ1-1; D unresolved. The CDR3 spans 14 residues. The V end was cut by 5 bases, the J end by 2 bases, with 12 bases between. Germline CDR1 is MGHRA and CDR2 is YSYEKL.

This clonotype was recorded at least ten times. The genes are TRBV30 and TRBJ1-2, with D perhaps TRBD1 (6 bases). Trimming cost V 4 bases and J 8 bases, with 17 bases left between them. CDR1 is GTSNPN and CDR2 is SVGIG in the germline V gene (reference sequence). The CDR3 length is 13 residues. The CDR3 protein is CAWNRDRWDGYTF. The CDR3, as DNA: TGTGCCTGGAACCGAGACAGGTGGGACGGCTACACCTTC.

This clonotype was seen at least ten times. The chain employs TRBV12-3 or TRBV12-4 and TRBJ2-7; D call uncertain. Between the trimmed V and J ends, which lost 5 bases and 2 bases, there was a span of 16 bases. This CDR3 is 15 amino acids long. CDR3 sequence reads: CASSNGRVPTYEQYF. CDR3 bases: TGTGCCAGCAGTAACGGCCGGGTCCCGACCTACGAGCAGTACTTC.

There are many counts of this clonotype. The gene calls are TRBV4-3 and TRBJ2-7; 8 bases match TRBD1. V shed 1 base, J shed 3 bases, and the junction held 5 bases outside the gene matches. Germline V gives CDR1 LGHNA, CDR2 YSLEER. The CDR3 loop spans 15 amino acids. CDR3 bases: TGCGCCAGCAGCCAAGGGACAGGGAGATACTACGAGCAGTACTTC. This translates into CASSQGTGRYYEQYF.

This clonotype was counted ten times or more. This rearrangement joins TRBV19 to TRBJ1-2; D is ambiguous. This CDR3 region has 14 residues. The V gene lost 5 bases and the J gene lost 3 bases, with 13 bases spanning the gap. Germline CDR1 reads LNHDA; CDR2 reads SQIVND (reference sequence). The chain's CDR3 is CASSPQGWDYGYTF. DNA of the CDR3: TGTGCCAGTAGTCCACAAGGTTGGGACTATGGCTACACCTTC. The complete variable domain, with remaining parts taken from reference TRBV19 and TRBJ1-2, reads DGGITQSPKYLFRKEGQNVTLSCEQNLNHDAMYWYRQDPGQGLRLIYYSQIVNDFQKGDIAEGYSVSREKKESFPLTVTSAQKNPTAFYLCASSPQGWDYGYTFGSGTRLTVV.

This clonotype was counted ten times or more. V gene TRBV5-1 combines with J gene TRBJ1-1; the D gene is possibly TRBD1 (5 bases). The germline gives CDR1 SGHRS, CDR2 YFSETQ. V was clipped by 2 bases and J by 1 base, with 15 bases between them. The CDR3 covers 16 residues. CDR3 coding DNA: TGCGCCAGCAGCTTACGATTTAGGGGTCGGAACACTGAAGCTTTCTTT. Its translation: CASSLRFRGRNTEAFF.

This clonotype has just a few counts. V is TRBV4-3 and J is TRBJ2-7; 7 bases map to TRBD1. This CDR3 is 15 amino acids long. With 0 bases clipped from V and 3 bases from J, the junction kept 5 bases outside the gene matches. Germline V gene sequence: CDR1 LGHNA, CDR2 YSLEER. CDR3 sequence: CASSQDRQGVYEQYF. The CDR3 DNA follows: TGCGCCAGCAGCCAAGATCGTCAGGGGGTCTACGAGCAGTACTTC.

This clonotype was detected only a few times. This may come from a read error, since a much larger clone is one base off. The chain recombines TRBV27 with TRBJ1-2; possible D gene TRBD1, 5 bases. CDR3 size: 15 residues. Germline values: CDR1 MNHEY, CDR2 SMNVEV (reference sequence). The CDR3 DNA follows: TGTGCCAGCAGTCCCCGCAGGACAACTAACTATAGCTACACCTTC. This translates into CASSPRRTTNYSYTF.

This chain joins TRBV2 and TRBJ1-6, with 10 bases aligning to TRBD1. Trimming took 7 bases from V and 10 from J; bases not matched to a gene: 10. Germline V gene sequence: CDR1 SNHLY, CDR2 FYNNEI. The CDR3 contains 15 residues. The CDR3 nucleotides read TGTGCCAGCAATCCGGGACAGGGGTATGGATCACCCCTCCACTTT. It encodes CASNPGQGYGSPLHF.

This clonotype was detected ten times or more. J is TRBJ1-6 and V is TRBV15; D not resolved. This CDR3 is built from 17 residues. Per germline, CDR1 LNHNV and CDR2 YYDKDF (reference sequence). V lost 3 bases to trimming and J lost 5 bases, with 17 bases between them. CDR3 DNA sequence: TGTGCCACCAGCAGGAAGGACGGCTTAGGCAATAATTCACCCCTCCACTTT. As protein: CATSRKDGLGNNSPLHF.

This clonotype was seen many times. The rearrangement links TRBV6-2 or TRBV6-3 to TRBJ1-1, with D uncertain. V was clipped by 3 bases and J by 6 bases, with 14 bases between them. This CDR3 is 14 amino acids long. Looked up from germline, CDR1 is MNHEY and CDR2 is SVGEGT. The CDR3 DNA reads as TGTGCCAGCAGTTATATCGTTCGGGGAGCTGAAGCTTTCTTT. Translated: CASSYIVRGAEAFF.

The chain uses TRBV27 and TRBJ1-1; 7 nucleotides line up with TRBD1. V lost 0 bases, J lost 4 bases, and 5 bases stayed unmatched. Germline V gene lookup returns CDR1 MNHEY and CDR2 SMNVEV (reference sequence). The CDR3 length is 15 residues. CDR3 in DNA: TGTGCCAGCAGTTTATCTTCACAGGGGTTCACTGAAGCTTTCTTT. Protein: CASSLSSQGFTEAFF.

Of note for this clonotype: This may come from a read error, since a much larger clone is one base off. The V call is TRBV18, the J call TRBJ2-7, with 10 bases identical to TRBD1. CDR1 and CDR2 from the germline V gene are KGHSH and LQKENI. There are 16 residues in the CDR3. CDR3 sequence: CANSRAEGQGSYEQYF. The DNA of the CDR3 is TGTGCCAACTCACGGGCGGAGGGACAGGGGTCCTACGAGCAGTACTTC.

The CDR3, as DNA: TGTGCCAGTAGTATTAGGGTGAACACTGAAGCTTTCTTT. It is translated as CASSIRVNTEAFF. This chain joins TRBV19 and TRBJ1-1; D remains unclear. V dropped 3 bases and J dropped 0 bases, with 5 bases sitting between them. The germline V gene encodes CDR1 LNHDA and CDR2 SQIVND (reference sequence). The CDR3 is 13 residues long.

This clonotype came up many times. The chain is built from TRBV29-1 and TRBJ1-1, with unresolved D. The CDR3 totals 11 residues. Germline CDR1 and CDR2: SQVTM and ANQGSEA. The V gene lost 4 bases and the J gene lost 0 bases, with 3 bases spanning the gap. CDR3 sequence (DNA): TGCAGCGTTGTTATGAACACTGAAGCTTTCTTT. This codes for CSVVMNTEAFF.

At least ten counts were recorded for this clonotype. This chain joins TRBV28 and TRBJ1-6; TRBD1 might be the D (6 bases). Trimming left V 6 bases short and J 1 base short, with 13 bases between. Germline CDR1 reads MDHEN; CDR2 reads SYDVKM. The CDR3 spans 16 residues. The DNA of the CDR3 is TGTGCCAGCAGCCTCAGGGGCGGGTCCTATAATTCACCCCTCCACTTT. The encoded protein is CASSLRGGSYNSPLHF.

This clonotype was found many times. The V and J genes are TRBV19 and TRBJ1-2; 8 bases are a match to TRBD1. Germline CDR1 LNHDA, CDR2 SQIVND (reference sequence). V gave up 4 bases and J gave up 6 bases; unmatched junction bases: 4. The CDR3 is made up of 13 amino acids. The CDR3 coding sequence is TGTGCCAGTAGTACAGGACAGGGCGATGGCTACACCTTC. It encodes CASSTGQGDGYTF. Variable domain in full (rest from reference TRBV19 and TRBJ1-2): DGGITQSPKYLFRKEGQNVTLSCEQNLNHDAMYWYRQDPGQGLRLIYYSQIVNDFQKGDIAEGYSVSREKKESFPLTVTSAQKNPTAFYLCASSTGQGDGYTFGSGTRLTVV.

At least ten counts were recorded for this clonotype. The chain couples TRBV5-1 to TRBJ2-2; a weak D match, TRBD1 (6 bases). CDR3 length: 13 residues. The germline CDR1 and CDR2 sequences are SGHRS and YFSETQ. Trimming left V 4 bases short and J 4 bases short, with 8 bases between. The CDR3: CASSTGFTGELFF. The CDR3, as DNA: TGCGCCAGCAGCACAGGGTTCACCGGGGAGCTGTTTTTT. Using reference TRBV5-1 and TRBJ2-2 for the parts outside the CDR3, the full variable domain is KAGVTQTPRYLIKTRGQQVTLSCSPISGHRSVSWYQQTPGQGLQFLFEYFSETQRNKGNFPGRFSGRQFSNSRSEMNVSTLELGDSALYLCASSTGFTGELFFGEGSRLTVL.

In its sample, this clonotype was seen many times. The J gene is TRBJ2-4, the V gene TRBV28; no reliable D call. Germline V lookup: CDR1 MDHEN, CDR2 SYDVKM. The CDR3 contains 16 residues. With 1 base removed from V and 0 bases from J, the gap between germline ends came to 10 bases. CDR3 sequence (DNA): TGTGCCAGCAGTTTATATGAGAGACTAGCCAAAAACATTCAGTACTTC. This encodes CASSLYERLAKNIQYF.

CDR3 amino acids: CASSSIAGRGETQYF. Here the CDR3 DNA reads TGTGCCAGCAGCTCCATAGCGGGGCGCGGGGAGACCCAGTACTTC. V usage is TRBV7-9 and J usage is TRBJ2-5; 8 positions agree with TRBD2. The V and J ends lost 4 bases and 5 bases, in that order; junction bases with no gene match: 9. CDR3 length equals 15 residues. CDR1 is SEHNR, CDR2 FQNEAQ, per germline (reference sequence).

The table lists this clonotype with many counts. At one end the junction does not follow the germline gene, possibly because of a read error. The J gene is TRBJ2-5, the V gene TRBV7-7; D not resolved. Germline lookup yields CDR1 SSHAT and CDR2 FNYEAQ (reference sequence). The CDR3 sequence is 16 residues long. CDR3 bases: TGTGCTAGCAGCTTAGAGACCAACCCTTACCAAGAGACCCAGTACTTC. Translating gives CASSLETNPYQETQYF.

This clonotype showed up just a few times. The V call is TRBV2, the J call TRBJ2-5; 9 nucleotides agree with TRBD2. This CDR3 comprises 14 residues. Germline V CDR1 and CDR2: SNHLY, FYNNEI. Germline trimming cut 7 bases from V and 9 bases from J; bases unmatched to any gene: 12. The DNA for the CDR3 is TGTGCCAGCACCCATCTTAGACTAGCGGAGGCCCAGTACTTC. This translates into CASTHLRLAEAQYF. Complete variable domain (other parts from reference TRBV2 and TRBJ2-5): EPEVTQTPSHQVTQMGQEVILRCVPISNHLYFYWYRQILGQKVEFLVSFYNNEISEKSEIFDDQFSVERPDGSNFTLKIRSTKLEDSAMYFCASTHLRLAEAQYFGPGTRLLVL.

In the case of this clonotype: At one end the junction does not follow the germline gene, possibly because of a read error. CDR3: CASRSRNEKFF. CDR3 nucleotides: TGTGCCAGCAGAAGTAGGAATGAGAAGTTCTTC. The chain is built from TRBV6-1 and TRBJ2-1; D is uncertain. This CDR3 has 11 amino acids. Germline V gives CDR1 MNHNS, CDR2 SASEGT.

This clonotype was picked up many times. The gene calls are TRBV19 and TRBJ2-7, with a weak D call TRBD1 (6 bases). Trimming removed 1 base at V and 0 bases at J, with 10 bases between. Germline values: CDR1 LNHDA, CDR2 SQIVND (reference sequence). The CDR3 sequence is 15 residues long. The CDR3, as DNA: TGTGCCAGTAGTATAGGGGGACACCACTCCTACGAGCAGTACTTC. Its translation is CASSIGGHHSYEQYF.

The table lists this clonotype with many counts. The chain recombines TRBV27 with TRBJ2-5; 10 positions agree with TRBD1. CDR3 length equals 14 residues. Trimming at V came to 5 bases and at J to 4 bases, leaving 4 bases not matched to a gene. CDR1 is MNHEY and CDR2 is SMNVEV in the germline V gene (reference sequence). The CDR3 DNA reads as TGTGCCAGCAGTCTGGACAGGGGGGGAGAGACCCAGTACTTC. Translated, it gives CASSLDRGGETQYF.